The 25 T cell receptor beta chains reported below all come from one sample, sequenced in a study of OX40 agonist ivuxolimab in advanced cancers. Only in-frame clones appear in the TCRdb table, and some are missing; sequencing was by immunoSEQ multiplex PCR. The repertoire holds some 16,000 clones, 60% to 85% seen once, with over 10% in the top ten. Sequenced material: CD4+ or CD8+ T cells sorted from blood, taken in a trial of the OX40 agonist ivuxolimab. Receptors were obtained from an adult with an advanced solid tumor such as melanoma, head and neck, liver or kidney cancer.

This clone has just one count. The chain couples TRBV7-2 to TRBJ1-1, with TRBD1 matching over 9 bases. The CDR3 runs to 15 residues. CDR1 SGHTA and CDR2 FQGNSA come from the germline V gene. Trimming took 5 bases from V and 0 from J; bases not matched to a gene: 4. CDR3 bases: TGTGCCAGCAGCCGCACAGGGGGCTTGAACACTGAAGCTTTCTTT. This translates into CASSRTGGLNTEAFF.

The CDR3 protein is CASGTGGVEAFF. DNA of the CDR3: TGCGCCTCCGGGACAGGGGGCGTTGAAGCTTTCTTT. The J gene is TRBJ1-1, the V gene TRBV4-3, with TRBD1 identical over 12 bases. Per the germline V gene, CDR1 is LGHNA and CDR2 is YSLEER. V lost 11 bases and J lost 7; bases outside the gene matches: 5. The CDR3 is 12 residues long.

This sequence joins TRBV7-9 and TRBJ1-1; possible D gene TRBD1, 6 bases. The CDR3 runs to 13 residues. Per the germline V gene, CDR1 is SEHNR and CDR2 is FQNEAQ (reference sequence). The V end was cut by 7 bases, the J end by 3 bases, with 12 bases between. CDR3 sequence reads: CASILKGDTEAFF. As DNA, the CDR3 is TGTGCCAGCATATTAAAGGGGGACACTGAAGCTTTCTTT.

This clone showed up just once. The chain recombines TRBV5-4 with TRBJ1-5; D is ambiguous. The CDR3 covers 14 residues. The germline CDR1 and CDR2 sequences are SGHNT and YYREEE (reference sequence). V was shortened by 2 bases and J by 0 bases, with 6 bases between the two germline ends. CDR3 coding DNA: TGTGCCAGCAGCTTATTCGATAGCAATCAGCCCCAGCATTTT. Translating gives CASSLFDSNQPQHF.

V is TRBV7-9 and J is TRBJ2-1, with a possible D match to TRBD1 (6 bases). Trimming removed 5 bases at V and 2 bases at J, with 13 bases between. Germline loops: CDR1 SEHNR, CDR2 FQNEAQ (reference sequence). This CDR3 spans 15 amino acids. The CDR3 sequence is CASSVTRGTYNEQFF. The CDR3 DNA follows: TGTGCCAGCAGCGTAACTAGGGGGACCTACAATGAGCAGTTCTTC. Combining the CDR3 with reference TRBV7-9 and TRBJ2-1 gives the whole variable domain DTGVSQNPRHKITKRGQNVTFRCDPISEHNRLYWYRQTLGQGPEFLTYFQNEAQLEKSRLLSDRFSAERPKGSFSTLEIQRTEQGDSAMYLCASSVTRGTYNEQFFGPGTRLTVL.

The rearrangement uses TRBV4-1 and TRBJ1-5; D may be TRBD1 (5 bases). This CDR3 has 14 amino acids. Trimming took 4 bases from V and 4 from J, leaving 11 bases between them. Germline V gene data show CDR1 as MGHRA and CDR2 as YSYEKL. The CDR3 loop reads CASSLGGVNQPQHF. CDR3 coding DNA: TGCGCCAGCAGCCTGGGGGGGGTTAATCAGCCCCAGCATTTT.

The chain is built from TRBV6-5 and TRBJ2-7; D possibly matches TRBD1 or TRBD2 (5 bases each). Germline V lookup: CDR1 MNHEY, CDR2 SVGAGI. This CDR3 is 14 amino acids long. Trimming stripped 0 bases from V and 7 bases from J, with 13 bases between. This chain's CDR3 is CASSYSGTVWEQYF. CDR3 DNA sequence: TGTGCCAGCAGTTACTCGGGGACCGTGTGGGAGCAGTACTTC.

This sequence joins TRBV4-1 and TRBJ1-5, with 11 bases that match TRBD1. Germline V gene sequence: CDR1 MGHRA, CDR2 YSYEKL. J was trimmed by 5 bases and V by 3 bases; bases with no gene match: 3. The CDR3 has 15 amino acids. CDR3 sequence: CASSHWDRGDQPQHF. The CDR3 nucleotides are TGCGCCAGCAGCCACTGGGACAGGGGGGATCAGCCCCAGCATTTT.

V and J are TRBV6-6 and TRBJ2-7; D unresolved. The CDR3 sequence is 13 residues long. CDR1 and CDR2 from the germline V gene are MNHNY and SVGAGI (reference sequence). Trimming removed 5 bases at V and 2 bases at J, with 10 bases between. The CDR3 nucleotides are TGTGCCAGCAGTCACGACGGTCCCTACGAGCAGTACTTC. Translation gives CASSHDGPYEQYF.

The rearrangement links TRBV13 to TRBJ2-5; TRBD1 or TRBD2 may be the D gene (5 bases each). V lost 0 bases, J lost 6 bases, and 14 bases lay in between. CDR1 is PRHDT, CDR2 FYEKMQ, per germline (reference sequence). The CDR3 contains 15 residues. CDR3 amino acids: CASSLGGPQGKTQYF. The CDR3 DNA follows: TGTGCCAGCAGCTTAGGGGGACCGCAAGGGAAGACCCAGTACTTC.

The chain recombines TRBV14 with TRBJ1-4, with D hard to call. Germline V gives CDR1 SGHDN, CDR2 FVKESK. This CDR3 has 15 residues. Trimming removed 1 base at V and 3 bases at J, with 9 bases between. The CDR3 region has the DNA TGTGCCAGCAGCCAAGGGGTGCTGTCTAATGAAAAACTGTTTTTT. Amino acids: CASSQGVLSNEKLFF. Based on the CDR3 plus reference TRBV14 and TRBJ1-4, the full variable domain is EAGVTQFPSHSVIEKGQTVTLRCDPISGHDNLYWYRRVMGKEIKFLLHFVKESKQDESGMPNNRFLAERTGGTYSTLKVQPAELEDSGVYFCASSQGVLSNEKLFFGSGTQLSVL.

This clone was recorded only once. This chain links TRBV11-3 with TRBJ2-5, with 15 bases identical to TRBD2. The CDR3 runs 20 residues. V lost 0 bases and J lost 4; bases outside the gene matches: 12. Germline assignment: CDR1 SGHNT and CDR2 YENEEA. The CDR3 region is CASSLDAFGLAGGRRETQYF. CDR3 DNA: TGTGCCAGCAGCTTAGATGCGTTCGGACTAGCGGGGGGGCGGCGAGAGACCCAGTACTTC.

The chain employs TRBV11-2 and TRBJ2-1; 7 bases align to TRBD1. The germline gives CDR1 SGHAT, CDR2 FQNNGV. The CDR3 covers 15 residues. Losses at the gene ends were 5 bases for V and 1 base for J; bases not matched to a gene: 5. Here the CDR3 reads CASSLAGGSYNEQFF. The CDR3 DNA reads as TGTGCCAGCAGCCTCGCAGGGGGTTCCTACAATGAGCAGTTCTTC.

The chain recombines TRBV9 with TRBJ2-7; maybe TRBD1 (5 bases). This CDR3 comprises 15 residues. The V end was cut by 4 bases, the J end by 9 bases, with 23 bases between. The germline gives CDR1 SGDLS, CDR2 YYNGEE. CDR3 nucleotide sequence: TGTGCCAGCAGCCAAGGGGCAGGGTGGGGCCTTGGGCAGTACTTC. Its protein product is CASSQGAGWGLGQYF.

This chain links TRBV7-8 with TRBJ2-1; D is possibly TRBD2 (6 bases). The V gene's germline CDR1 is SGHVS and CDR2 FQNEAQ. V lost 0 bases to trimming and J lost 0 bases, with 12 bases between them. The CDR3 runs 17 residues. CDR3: CASSLATDGSSYNEQFF. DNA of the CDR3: TGTGCCAGCAGCTTAGCTACGGACGGGAGCTCCTACAATGAGCAGTTCTTC.

The CDR3 spells CASSEGTGGWPQHF. In DNA form, the CDR3 reads TGTGCCAGCAGTGAAGGAACAGGGGGATGGCCCCAGCATTTT. The V and J genes are TRBV6-1 and TRBJ1-5, with TRBD1 matching 8 bases. J was trimmed by 9 bases and V by 1 base; bases with no gene match: 5. Germline-derived CDR1 and CDR2 are MNHNS and SASEGT. The CDR3 totals 14 residues.

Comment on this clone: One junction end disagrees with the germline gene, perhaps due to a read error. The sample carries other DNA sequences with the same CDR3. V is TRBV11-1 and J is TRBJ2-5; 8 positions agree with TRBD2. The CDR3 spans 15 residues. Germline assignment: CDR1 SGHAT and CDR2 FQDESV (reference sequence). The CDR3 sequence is CASSFLASGLETQYF. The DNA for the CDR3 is TGCGCCAGCAGCTTCCTGGCTAGCGGGTTGGAGACCCAGTACTTC.

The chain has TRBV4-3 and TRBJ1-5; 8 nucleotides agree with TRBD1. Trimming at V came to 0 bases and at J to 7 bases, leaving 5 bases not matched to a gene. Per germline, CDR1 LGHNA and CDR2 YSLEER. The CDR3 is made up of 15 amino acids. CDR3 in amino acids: CASSQDRRGLQPQHF. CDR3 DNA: TGCGCCAGCAGCCAAGATCGCAGGGGGCTGCAGCCCCAGCATTTT.

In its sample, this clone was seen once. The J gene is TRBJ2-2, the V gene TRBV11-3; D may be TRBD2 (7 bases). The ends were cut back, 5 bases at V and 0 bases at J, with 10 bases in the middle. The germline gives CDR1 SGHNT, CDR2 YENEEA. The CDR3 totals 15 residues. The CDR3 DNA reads TGTGCCAGCAGCCTCGGGGGGCCGAACACCGGGGAGCTGTTTTTT. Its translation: CASSLGGPNTGELFF.

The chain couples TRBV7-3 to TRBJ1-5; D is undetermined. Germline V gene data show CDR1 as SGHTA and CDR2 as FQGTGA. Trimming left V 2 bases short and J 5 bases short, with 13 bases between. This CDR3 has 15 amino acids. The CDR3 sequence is CASSLAFRTDQPQHF. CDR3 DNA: TGTGCCAGCAGCTTAGCTTTTCGTACAGATCAGCCCCAGCATTTT.

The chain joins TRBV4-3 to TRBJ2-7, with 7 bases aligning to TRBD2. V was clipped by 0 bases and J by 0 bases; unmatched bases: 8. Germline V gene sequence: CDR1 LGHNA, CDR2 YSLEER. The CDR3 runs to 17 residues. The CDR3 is CASSQDRLADNSYEQYF. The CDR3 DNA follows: TGCGCCAGCAGCCAAGATAGGCTAGCGGATAACTCCTACGAGCAGTACTTC.

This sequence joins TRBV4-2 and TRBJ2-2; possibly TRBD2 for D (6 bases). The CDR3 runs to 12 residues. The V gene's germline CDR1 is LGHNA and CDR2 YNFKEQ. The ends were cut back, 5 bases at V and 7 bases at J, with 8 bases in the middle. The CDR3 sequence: CASSLEGGELFF. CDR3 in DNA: TGTGCCAGCAGCTTGGAGGGCGGGGAGCTGTTTTTT.

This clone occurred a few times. In nucleotides, the CDR3 is TGTGCCACCAGCAGAGATCGGAACAGGGGGCATGGCTACACCTTC. This translates into CATSRDRNRGHGYTF. The chain is built from TRBV15 and TRBJ1-2, with 9 nucleotides matching TRBD1. V trimming: 0 bases; J trimming: 6 bases; junction bases outside the gene matches: 5. The germline V gene encodes CDR1 LNHNV and CDR2 YYDKDF (reference sequence). The CDR3 has 15 residues.

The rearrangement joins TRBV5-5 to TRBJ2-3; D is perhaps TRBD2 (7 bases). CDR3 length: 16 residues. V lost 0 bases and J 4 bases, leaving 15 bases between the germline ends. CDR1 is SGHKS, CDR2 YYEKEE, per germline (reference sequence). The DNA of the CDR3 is TGTGCCAGCAGCTTGGTAGGGGGGGGCCGATCAGATACGCAGTATTTT. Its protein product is CASSLVGGGRSDTQYF.

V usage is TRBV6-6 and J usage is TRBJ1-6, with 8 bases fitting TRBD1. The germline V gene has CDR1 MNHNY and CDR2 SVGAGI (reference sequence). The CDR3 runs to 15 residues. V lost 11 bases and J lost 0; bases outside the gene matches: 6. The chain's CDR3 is CAAGQESSYNSPLHF. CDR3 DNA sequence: TGTGCCGCGGGACAGGAGAGCTCCTATAATTCACCCCTCCACTTT.